This entry features one T cell receptor (beta chain) sequence. The antigen is unknown. TCRdb reprocessed the reads via MiXCR and lists one record per CDR3 protein. The sample has some 150,000 distinct CDR3 sequences, approximately 5.9% seen once. The data were obtained in a study of T cell repertoires in cytomegalovirus infection. General study results and limits: HLA-C-restricted, CMV-specific TCR beta clonotypes were dominant ex vivo.

Deletions cut 1 base from V and 2 bases from J, with 9 bases between. Germline V gene lookup returns CDR1 SEHNR and CDR2 FQNEAQ (reference sequence). The CDR3 runs to 14 residues. The sequence was obtained from a human donor in good health (CMV status not recorded). Some clones in this sample may be carry-over from other donors' samples. Sequencing input: PBMCs. This sequence joins TRBV7-9 and TRBJ2-7; D possibly corresponds to TRBD1 (5 bases). CDR3: CASSLVGVPYEQYF. In DNA, the CDR3 is TGTGCCAGCAGCTTAGTAGGGGTACCCTACGAGCAGTACTTC.